Within the sample, the clone carrying this T cell receptor (beta chain) is medium-sized. Its target is unknown. Researchers amplified the TCR beta CDR3 regions from RNA transcripts. HTBI primers were the set used in a first-round RT-PCR of the TCR CDR3. TCRdb recomputed calls from the multiplex PCR reads with MiXCR, one row per CDR3 protein. The sample records hundreds of thousands of distinct CDR3 sequences, about 15% being singletons. This entry comes from a study of T cells in Graves' hyperthyroidism and ophthalmopathy. Study-wide findings and caveats: Clonotypes that were expanded in thyroid above 0.001 mostly appeared in blood too.

Diagnoses were made from clinical symptoms, serum measures (thyroxine and TRAb), thyroid ultrasound and orbital computed tomography. The V end lost 6 bases, the J end lost 3 bases, and 15 bases lay between the germline ends. The CDR3 sequence is 14 residues long. The receptor's source is a woman aged 40 to 55 with Graves' ophthalmopathy. Sequenced input: blood. The V gene is TRBV12-3 or TRBV12-4, the J gene TRBJ2-7; tentatively, D is TRBD2 (5 bases). CDR3 amino acids: CASSLSGGNYEQYF. In nucleotides, the CDR3 is TGTGCCAGCAGCTTAAGCGGTGGAAACTACGAGCAGTACTTC.